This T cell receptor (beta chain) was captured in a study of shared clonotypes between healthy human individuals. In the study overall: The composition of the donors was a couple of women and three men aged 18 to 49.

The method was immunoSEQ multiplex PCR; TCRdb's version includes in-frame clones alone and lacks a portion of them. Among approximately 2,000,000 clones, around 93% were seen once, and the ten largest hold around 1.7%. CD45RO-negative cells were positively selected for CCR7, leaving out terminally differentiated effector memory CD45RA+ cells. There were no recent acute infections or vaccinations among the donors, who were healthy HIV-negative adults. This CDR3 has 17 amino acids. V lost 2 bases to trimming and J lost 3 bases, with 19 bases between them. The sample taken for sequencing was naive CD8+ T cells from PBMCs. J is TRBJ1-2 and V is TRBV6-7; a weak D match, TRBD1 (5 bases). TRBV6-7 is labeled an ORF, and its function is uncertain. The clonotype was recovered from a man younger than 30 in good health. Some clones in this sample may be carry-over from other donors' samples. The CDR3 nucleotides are TGTGCCAGCAGTTACACGAAAGGCAGGGCGCAGGACTATGGCTACACCTTC. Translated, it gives CASSYTKGRAQDYGYTF.